This T cell receptor beta chain was sequenced in a study of blood T cell repertoires in COVID-19. For the study at large: Sites in the United States, Italy and Spain provided acute and convalescent COVID-19 samples. Nucleic acid was either cDNA or gDNA, and it came from T cells, B-cell-depleted T cells, or PBMCs.

The CDR3 has 14 residues. V dropped 5 bases and J dropped 5 bases, with 16 bases sitting between them. Germline values: CDR1 SGHDN, CDR2 FVKESK. In the source study's methods: Reference gene primers were amplified, and this amplification served to estimate nucleated cell counts. Only in-frame clones appear in the TCRdb table, and some are missing; sequencing was by immunoSEQ multiplex PCR. V, J and clone size are taken as reported in that table, and D and trimming were inferred from the DNA itself. There are approximately 100,000 clones in the sample; roughly 76% occur only once, and roughly a tenth lies in the top ten.

The sequenced sample consisted of peripheral blood. V is TRBV14 and J is TRBJ2-7, with D tentatively TRBD1 (6 bases). The receptor was derived from a human donor in a cohort sampled during active COVID-19. The CDR3 loop is CASSADRFFDEQYF. CDR3 coding DNA: TGTGCCAGCAGCGCGGACAGATTTTTTGACGAGCAGTACTTC.